This record concerns one T cell receptor beta chain sequence. This record belongs to a study of T cells in Graves' hyperthyroidism and ophthalmopathy. The length of the CDR3 is 13 residues. V lost 2 bases to trimming and J lost 8 bases, with 13 bases between them. Germline CDR1 reads SGHKS; CDR2 reads YYEKEE (reference sequence). Authors of the study amplified TCR beta CDR3 regions from RNA transcripts. First-round RT-PCR of the TCR CDR3 relied on the HTBI primer set. TCRdb re-analysed the multiplex PCR reads in MiXCR, keeping a single row per CDR3 protein. The table has around 100,000 distinct CDR3 sequences, over 45% seen once.

Sequencing input: blood. The V gene is TRBV5-5, the J gene TRBJ1-2, with D unresolved. The TCR sequence derives from a man between 40 and 49 years old with Graves' hyperthyroidism. CDR3 nucleotides: TGTGCCAGCAGCTTCGTGGCGTCGACGGGCTACACCTTC. Its translation: CASSFVASTGYTF.